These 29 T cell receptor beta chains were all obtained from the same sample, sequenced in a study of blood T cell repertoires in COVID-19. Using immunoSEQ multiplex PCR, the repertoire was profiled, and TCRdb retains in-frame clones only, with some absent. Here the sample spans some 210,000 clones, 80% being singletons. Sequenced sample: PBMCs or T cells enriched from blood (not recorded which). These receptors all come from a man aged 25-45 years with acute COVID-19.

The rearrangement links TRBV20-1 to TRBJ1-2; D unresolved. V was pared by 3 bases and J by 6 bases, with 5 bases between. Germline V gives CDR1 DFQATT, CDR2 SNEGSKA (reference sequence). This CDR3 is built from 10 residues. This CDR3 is CSASIDGYTF. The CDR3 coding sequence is TGCAGTGCTAGCATTGATGGCTACACCTTC.

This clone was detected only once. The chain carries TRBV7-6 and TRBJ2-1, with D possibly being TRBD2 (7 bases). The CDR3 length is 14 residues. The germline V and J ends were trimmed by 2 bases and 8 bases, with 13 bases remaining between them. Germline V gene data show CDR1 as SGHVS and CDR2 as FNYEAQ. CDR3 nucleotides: TGTGCCAGCAGCTTAATGGGGGGGCCAGATGAGCAGTTCTTC. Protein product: CASSLMGGPDEQFF.

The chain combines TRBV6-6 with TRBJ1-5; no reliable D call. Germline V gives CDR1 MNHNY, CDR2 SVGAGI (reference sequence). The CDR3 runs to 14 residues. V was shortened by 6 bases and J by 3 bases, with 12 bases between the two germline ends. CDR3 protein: CASRLEANNQPQHF. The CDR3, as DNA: TGTGCCAGCAGGCTAGAGGCCAACAATCAGCCCCAGCATTTT.

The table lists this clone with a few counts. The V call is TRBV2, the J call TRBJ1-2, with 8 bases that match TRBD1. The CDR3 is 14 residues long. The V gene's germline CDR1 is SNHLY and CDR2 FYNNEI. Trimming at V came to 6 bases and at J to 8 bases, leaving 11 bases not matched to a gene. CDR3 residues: CASSSDRVGTGYTF. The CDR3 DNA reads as TGTGCCAGCAGCTCGGACAGGGTTGGGACGGGCTACACCTTC.

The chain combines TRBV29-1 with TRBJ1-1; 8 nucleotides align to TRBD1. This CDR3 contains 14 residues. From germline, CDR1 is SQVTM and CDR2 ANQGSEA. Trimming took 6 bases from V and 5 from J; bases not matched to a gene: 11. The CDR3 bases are TGCAGCGTCCAATCGCAGGGGGCGCGAACTGAAGCTTTCTTT. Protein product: CSVQSQGARTEAFF.

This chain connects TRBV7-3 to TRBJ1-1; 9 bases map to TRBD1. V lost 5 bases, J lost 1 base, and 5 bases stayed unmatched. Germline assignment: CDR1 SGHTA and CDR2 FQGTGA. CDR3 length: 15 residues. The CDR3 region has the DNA TGTGCCAGCAGCGCGACAGGGGGGGCGAACACTGAAGCTTTCTTT. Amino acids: CASSATGGANTEAFF.

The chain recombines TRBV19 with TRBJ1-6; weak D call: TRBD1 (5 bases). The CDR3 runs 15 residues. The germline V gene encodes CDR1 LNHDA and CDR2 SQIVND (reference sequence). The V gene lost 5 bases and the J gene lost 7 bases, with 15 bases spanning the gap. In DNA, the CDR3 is TGTGCCAGTAGTGCGGCCCAGGGTTGGAATTCACCCCTCCACTTT. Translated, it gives CASSAAQGWNSPLHF.

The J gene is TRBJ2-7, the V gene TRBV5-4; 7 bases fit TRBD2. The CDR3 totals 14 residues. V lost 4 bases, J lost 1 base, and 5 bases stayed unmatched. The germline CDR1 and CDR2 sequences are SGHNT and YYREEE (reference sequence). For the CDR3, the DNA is TGTGCCAGCAGCCTGGGGGGGGTGTCCTACGAGCAGTACTTC. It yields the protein CASSLGGVSYEQYF.

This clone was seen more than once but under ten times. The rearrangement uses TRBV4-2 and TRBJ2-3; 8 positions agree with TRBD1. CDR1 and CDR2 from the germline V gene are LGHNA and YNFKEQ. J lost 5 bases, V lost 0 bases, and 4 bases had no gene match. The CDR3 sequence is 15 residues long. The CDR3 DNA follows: TGTGCCAGCAGCCAAGAACAGGGGGAGGAAGATACGCAGTATTTT. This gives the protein CASSQEQGEEDTQYF.

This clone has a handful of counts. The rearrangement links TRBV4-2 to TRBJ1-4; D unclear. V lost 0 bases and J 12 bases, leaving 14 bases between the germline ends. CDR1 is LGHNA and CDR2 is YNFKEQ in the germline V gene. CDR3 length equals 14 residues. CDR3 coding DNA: TGTGCCAGCAGCCAAGATAGGCGGGGTCCGGAACTGTTTTTT. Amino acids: CASSQDRRGPELFF.

In DNA form, the CDR3 reads TGTGCCAGCAGATCCGAGACGGCGCGCCCGGGGGAGCAGTACTTC. Translation: CASRSETARPGEQYF. The chain combines TRBV5-4 with TRBJ2-7, with D perhaps matching TRBD2 (5 bases). The germline V and J ends were trimmed by 5 bases and 7 bases, with 22 bases remaining between them. Germline V lookup: CDR1 SGHNT, CDR2 YYREEE (reference sequence). This CDR3 has 15 amino acids.

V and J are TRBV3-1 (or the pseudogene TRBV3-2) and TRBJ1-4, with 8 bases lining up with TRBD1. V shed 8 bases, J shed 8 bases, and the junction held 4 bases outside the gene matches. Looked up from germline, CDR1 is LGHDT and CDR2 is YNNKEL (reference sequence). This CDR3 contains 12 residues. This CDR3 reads CASGDRNEKLFF. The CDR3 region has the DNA TGTGCCAGCGGGGACAGGAACGAAAAACTGTTTTTT.

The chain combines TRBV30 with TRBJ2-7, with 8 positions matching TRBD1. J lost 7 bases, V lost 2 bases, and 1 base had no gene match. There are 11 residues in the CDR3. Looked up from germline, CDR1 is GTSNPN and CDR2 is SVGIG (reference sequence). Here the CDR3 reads CAWSRDREQYF. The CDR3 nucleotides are TGTGCCTGGAGTCGGGACAGGGAGCAGTACTTC.

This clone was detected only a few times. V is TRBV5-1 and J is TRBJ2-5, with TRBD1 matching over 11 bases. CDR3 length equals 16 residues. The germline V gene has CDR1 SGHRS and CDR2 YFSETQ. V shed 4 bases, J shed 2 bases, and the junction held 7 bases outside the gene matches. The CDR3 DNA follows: TGCGCCAGCAGCGTCGGACAGGGGGCGGTACAAGAGACCCAGTACTTC. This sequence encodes CASSVGQGAVQETQYF.

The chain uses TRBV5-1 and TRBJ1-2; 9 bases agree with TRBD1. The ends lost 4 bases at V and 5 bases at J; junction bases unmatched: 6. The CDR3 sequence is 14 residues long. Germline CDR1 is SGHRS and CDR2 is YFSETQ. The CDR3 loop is CASSPQGQGYGYTF. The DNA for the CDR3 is TGCGCCAGCAGCCCACAAGGACAGGGGTATGGCTACACCTTC.

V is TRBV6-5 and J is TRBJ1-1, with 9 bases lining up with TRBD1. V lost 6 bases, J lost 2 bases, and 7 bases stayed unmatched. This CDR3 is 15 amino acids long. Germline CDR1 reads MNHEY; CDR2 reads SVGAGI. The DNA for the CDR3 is TGTGCCAGCAGATTAACAGGGGGCTTCAACACTGAAGCTTTCTTT. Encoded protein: CASRLTGGFNTEAFF.

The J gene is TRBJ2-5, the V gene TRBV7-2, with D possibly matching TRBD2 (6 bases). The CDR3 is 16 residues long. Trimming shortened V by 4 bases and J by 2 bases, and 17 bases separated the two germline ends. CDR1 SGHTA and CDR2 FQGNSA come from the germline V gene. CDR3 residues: CASSWGKAGLQETQYF. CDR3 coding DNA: TGTGCCAGCAGCTGGGGAAAGGCGGGGTTGCAAGAGACCCAGTACTTC.

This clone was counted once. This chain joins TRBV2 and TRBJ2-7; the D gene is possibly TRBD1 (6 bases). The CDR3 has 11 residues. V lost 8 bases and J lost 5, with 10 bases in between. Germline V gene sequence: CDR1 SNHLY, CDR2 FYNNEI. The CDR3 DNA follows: TGTGCCAGCTACAGGGACCACGAGCAGTACTTC. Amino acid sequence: CASYRDHEQYF.

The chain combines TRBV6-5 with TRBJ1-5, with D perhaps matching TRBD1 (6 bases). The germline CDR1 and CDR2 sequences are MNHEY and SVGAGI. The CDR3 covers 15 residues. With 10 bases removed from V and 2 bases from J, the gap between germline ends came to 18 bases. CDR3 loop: CATHTPGAGNQPQHF. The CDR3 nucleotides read TGTGCCACTCATACCCCAGGGGCGGGCAATCAGCCCCAGCATTTT.

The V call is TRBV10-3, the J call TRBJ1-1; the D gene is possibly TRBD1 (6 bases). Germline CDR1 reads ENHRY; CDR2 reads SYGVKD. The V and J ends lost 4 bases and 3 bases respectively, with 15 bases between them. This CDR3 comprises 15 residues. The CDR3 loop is CAISAVTGGDTEAFF. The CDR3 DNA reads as TGTGCCATCAGTGCCGTGACAGGTGGGGACACTGAAGCTTTCTTT.

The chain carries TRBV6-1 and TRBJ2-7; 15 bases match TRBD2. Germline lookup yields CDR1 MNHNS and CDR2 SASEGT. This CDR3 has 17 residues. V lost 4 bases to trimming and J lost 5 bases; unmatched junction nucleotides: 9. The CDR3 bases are TGTGCCAGCAGTGTAGGGACTAGCGGGGGGATGAGTGACGAGCAGTACTTC. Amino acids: CASSVGTSGGMSDEQYF.

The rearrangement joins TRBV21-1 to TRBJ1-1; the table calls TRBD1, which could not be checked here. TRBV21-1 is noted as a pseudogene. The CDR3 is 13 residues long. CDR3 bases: TGTGCCAGCAGGCCTCGACAGGCCTCTGAAGCTTTCTTT. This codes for CASRPRQASEAFF.

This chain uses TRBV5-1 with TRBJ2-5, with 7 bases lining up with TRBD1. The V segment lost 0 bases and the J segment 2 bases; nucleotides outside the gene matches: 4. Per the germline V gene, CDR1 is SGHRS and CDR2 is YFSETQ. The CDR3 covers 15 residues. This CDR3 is CASSLEQGRQETQYF. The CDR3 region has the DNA TGCGCCAGCAGCTTGGAACAGGGGCGTCAAGAGACCCAGTACTTC.

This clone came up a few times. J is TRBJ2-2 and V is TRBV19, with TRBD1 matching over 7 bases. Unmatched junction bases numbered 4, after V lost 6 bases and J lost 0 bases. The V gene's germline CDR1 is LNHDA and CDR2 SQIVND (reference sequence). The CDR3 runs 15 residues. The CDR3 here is CASRRQGANTGELFF. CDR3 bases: TGTGCCAGTAGGAGGCAGGGGGCGAACACCGGGGAGCTGTTTTTT. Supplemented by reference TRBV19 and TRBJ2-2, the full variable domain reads DGGITQSPKYLFRKEGQNVTLSCEQNLNHDAMYWYRQDPGQGLRLIYYSQIVNDFQKGDIAEGYSVSREKKESFPLTVTSAQKNPTAFYLCASRRQGANTGELFFGEGSRLTVL.

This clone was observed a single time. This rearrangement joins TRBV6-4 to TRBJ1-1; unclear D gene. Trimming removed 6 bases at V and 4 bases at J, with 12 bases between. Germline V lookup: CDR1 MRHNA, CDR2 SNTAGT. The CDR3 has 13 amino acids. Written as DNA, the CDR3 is TGTGCCAGCAGCCTAATTGAGGGCACTGAAGCTTTCTTT. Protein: CASSLIEGTEAFF.

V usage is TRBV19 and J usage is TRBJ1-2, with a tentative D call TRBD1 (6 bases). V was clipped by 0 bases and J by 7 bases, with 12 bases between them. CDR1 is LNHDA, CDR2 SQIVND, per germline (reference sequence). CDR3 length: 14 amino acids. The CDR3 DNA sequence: TGTGCCAGTAGTATAGAAGACAGGATGCGTGGCTACACCTTC. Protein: CASSIEDRMRGYTF.

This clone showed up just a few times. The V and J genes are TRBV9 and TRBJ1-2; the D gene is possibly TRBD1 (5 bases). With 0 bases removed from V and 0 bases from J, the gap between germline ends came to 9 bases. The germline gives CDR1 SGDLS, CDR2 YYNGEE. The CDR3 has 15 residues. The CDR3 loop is CASSVGQTANYGYTF. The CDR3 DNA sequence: TGTGCCAGCAGCGTAGGACAGACAGCTAACTATGGCTACACCTTC.

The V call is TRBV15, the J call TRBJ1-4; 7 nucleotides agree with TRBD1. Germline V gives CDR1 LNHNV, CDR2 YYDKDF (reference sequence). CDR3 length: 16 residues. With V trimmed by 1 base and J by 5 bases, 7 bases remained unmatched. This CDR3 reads CATSRVGDRVNEKLFF. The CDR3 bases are TGTGCCACCAGCAGAGTCGGTGACAGGGTGAATGAAAAACTGTTTTTT. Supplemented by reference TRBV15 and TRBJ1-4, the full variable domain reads DAMVIQNPRYQVTQFGKPVTLSCSQTLNHNVMYWYQQKSSQAPKLLFHYYDKDFNNEADTPDNFQSRRPNTSFCFLDIRSPGLGDTAMYLCATSRVGDRVNEKLFFGSGTQLSVL.

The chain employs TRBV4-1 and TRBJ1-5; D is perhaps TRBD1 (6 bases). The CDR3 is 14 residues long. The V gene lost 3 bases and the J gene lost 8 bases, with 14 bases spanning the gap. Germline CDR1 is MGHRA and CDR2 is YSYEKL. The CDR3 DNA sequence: TGCGCCAGCAGCCAGACCACAGGGTCCAAGCCCCAGCATTTT. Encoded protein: CASSQTTGSKPQHF.